Shown below are 14 T cell receptor beta chains from a single sample sequenced in a study of T cell repertoires in cytomegalovirus infection. TCRdb re-called the reads with MiXCR, one entry per CDR3 protein. The sample shows about 110,000 distinct CDR3 sequences, about 9.4% of them seen only once. Their antigens remain unidentified. The sequenced sample was PBMCs, sequenced either directly or after in vitro stimulation (not recorded which). Receptor source: a human donor in good health (CMV status not recorded). Some clones in this sample may be carry-over from other donors' samples.

This chain uses TRBV7-2 with TRBJ1-1; tentatively, D is TRBD1 (6 bases). Germline lookup yields CDR1 SGHTA and CDR2 FQGNSA. The CDR3 has 15 residues. Between the trimmed V and J ends, which lost 4 bases and 1 base, there was a span of 13 bases. DNA of the CDR3: TGTGCCAGCAGCTCGGCGGACAGCCAGAACACTGAAGCTTTCTTT. Its translation: CASSSADSQNTEAFF.

This clonotype was seen ten or more times. The chain links TRBV10-3 to TRBJ2-3, with a possible D match to TRBD2 (6 bases). The V gene's germline CDR1 is ENHRY and CDR2 SYGVKD. The CDR3 contains 16 residues. V lost 6 bases and J lost 0, with 16 bases in between. The CDR3 DNA follows: TGTGCCATCAGAAACCGGGACTCTAGCAGCACAGATACGCAGTATTTT. Residues: CAIRNRDSSSTDTQYF.

The rearrangement uses TRBV2 and TRBJ2-2; 8 bases align to TRBD2. The CDR3 consists of 15 residues. Trimming removed 7 bases from V and 6 bases from J; junction bases left unmatched: 10. Looked up from germline, CDR1 is SNHLY and CDR2 is FYNNEI. CDR3 nucleotides: TGTGCCAGCAATAGCGGGAACCTCCTCGCCGGGGAGCTGTTTTTT. Translation gives CASNSGNLLAGELFF.

The chain recombines TRBV7-2 with TRBJ2-5; possible D gene TRBD2, 5 bases. The CDR3 is 13 amino acids. The ends were cut back, 1 base at V and 5 bases at J, with 8 bases in the middle. Germline V CDR1 and CDR2: SGHTA, FQGNSA. In DNA, the CDR3 is TGTGCCAGCAGCTTAGTCCAGCGGGAGACCCAGTACTTC. Translated, it gives CASSLVQRETQYF.

The chain has TRBV6-6 and TRBJ2-7, with D possibly TRBD1 on 6 matching bases. Germline CDR1 MNHNY, CDR2 SVGAGI (reference sequence). V was shortened by 3 bases and J by 1 base, with 13 bases between the two germline ends. CDR3 length: 15 residues. The CDR3 region is CASSYEQGGSYEQYF. Here the CDR3 DNA reads TGTGCCAGCAGTTATGAACAGGGTGGATCCTACGAGCAGTACTTC.

The chain employs TRBV10-3 and TRBJ2-1; D not resolved. Germline values: CDR1 ENHRY, CDR2 SYGVKD. V was shortened by 3 bases and J by 8 bases, with 14 bases between the two germline ends. The CDR3 is 14 residues long. CDR3 sequence (DNA): TGTGCCATCAGTGAATCCCTCTTTGGGCATGAGCAGTTCTTC. Its translation: CAISESLFGHEQFF.

This clonotype has ten or more counts. The V and J genes are TRBV6-2 or TRBV6-3 and TRBJ1-1; 9 bases map to TRBD1. Trimming removed 6 bases from V and 0 bases from J; junction bases left unmatched: 17. CDR3 length equals 19 residues. The germline V gene has CDR1 MNHEY and CDR2 SVGEGT. The CDR3 sequence: CASSNPPGQGRVLNTEAFF. Here the CDR3 DNA reads TGTGCCAGCAGCAACCCGCCGGGACAGGGACGGGTTCTGAACACTGAAGCTTTCTTT.

This clonotype has at least ten counts. The chain combines TRBV5-4 with TRBJ2-4; D is perhaps TRBD1 (6 bases). The germline gives CDR1 SGHNT, CDR2 YYREEE (reference sequence). This CDR3 comprises 16 residues. Between the trimmed V and J ends, which lost 3 bases and 8 bases, there was a span of 21 bases. The CDR3 DNA is TGTGCCAGCAGCTATCCCGGTGTCAGGGGAGTAGACATTCAGTACTTC. This gives the protein CASSYPGVRGVDIQYF.

This clonotype occurred many times. V and J are TRBV7-8 and TRBJ1-2; D not certain. Germline V gives CDR1 SGHVS, CDR2 FQNEAQ. The CDR3 loop spans 12 amino acids. Trimming left V 2 bases short and J 3 bases short, with 4 bases between. CDR3 bases: TGTGCCAGCAGCTTATGGGACTATGGCTACACCTTC. It codes for CASSLWDYGYTF.

The J gene is TRBJ2-6, the V gene TRBV12-3 or TRBV12-4, with TRBD1 matching 7 bases. CDR3 length: 18 residues. The ends lost 4 bases at V and 4 bases at J; junction bases unmatched: 13. The DNA of the CDR3 is TGTGCCAGCAGTTCCGTCGGACAGGTAGTGCCCGGGGCCAACGTCCTGACTTTC. This encodes CASSSVGQVVPGANVLTF.

This clonotype was counted a few times. The rearrangement joins TRBV7-9 to TRBJ1-4; D is uncertain. Trimming stripped 5 bases from V and 5 bases from J, with 18 bases between. In germline, CDR1 is SEHNR, CDR2 FQNEAQ (reference sequence). The CDR3 loop spans 16 amino acids. CDR3 region: CASSMSVDIPNEKLFF. The DNA of the CDR3 is TGTGCCAGCAGCATGAGTGTCGACATCCCCAATGAAAAACTGTTTTTT.

Details on this clonotype: A much larger clone differs from this one at a single base, so this may be a read error. The V and J genes are TRBV6-5 and TRBJ2-7; TRBD2 matches 10 bases. The germline V gene has CDR1 MNHEY and CDR2 SVGAGI. CDR3 length: 15 amino acids. V lost 4 bases, J lost 4 bases, and 7 bases stayed unmatched. For the CDR3, the DNA is TGTGCCAGCAGTTCGGTGTTTAGCGGGAGGTACGAGCAGTACTTC. This codes for CASSSVFSGRYEQYF.

This clonotype was detected only a few times. The chain is built from TRBV11-2 and TRBJ1-1, with TRBD1 identical over 9 bases. Trimming removed 4 bases from V and 6 bases from J; junction bases left unmatched: 6. Germline V gives CDR1 SGHAT, CDR2 FQNNGV. CDR3 length: 14 residues. The CDR3 coding sequence is TGTGCCAGCAGCTCGGGACAGGGAATCTCTGAAGCTTTCTTT. Protein sequence: CASSSGQGISEAFF.

This clonotype has at least ten counts. This chain connects TRBV7-9 to TRBJ2-1, with D uncertain. The CDR3 consists of 12 residues. The germline gives CDR1 SEHNR, CDR2 FQNEAQ (reference sequence). The V end was cut by 3 bases, the J end by 9 bases, with 9 bases between. CDR3 amino acids: CASSLSSSEQFF. In DNA form, the CDR3 reads TGTGCCAGCAGCTTGAGCAGCAGTGAGCAGTTCTTC.